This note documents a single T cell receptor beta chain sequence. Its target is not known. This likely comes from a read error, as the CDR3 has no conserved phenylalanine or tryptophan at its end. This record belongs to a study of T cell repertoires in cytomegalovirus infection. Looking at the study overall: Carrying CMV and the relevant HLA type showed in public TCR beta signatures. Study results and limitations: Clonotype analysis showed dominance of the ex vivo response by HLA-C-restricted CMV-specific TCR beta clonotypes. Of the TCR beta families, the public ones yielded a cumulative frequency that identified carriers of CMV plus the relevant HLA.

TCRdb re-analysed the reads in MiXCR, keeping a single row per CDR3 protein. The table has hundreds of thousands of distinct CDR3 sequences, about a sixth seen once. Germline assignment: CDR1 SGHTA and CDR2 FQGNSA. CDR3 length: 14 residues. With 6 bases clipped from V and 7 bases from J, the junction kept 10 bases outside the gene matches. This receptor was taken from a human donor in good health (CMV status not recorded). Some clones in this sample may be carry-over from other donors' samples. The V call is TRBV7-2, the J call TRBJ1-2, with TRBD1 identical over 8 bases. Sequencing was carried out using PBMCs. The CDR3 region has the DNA TGTGCCAGCAGTCAACGACAGGGGAAAGGTGGCTACACCGTC. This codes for CASSQRQGKGGYTV.